This is a list of T cell receptor beta chains from one sample in a study of shared clonotypes between healthy human individuals. The table came from immunoSEQ multiplex PCR; TCRdb's copy has only in-frame clones and leaves some out. The sample carries nearly 750,000 clones, just under 75% recorded once. Material: memory CD4+ T cells sorted from blood. The receptors originated from a woman aged 25 to 39 in good health. CDR3s include the opening cysteine and the closing phenylalanine or tryptophan. A D gene is named only where the DNA matches it firmly. Part of the rows lack a size; the others show once, few, many or a class for expanded clones.

j_call clone_size v_call d_call cdr3_nt cdr3_aa
TRBJ2-5 once TRBV4-2 TRBD2 TGTGCCAGCAGCCAAGATGGGACTAGCGGGAGGGAGACCCAGTACTTC CASSQDGTSGRETQYF
TRBJ1-5 NA TRBV6-1 NA TGTGCCAGCAGTGAAGCGGTTATCAATCAGCCCCAGCATTTT CASSEAVINQPQHF
TRBJ1-3 NA TRBV27 NA TGTGCCAGCAGTTCAAAACAGGGAGTACTCGGAAACACCATATATTTT CASSSKQGVLGNTIYF
TRBJ1-3 few TRBV30 NA TGTGCCTGGGGATTAGGGGGGTCTGGAAACACCATATATTTT CAWGLGGSGNTIYF
TRBJ1-2 NA TRBV10-3 TRBD1 TGTGCCATCAGAACGGACAGGGCCGGTGGCTACACCTTC CAIRTDRAGGYTF
TRBJ1-4 NA TRBV4-2 NA TGTGCCAGCAGCCAAGCCAACCCTAGGGACGGTGAAAAACTGTTTTTT CASSQANPRDGEKLFF
TRBJ1-5 few TRBV2 TRBD1 TGTGCCAGCAGTGAGCGGACAGGGGCCACTCAGCCCCAGCATTTT CASSERTGATQPQHF
TRBJ2-7 few TRBV6-1 NA TGTGCCAGCGAGGGCAACTACGAGCAGTACTTC CASEGNYEQYF
TRBJ2-4 NA TRBV18 NA TGTGCCAGCTCACCAACGGGTTTGGCTCCTACGTACTTC CASSPTGLAPTYF
TRBJ2-6 NA TRBV27 NA TGTGCCAGCAGTTTGGGGGTCGGGTCCTCTGGGGCCAACGTCCTGACTTTC CASSLGVGSSGANVLTF
TRBJ1-5 few TRBV28 NA TGTGCCAGCAGGACCGGGGGCCAGCCCCAGCATTTT CASRTGGQPQHF
TRBJ2-3 once TRBV10-3 NA TGTGCCACCGGCTTATTCGAGCCTAGCACAGATACGCAGTATTTT CATGLFEPSTDTQYF
TRBJ2-1 NA TRBV6-4 NA TGTGCCAGCCGGGCTAGGGGCGAGGTACCCTACAATGAGCAGTTCTTC CASRARGEVPYNEQFF
TRBJ1-1 NA TRBV15 TRBD1 TGTGCCACCAGCAGGGGGATCCGGGACAGGGGTCACACTGAAGCTTTCTTT CATSRGIRDRGHTEAFF
TRBJ2-7 few TRBV19 TRBD1 TGTGCCAGTGGGATACAGGGGGGAACCTACGAGCAGTACTTC CASGIQGGTYEQYF
TRBJ2-7 once TRBV7-8 TRBD1 TGTGCCAGCAGCTTAGCCCGGGACAGGGTTTTCGGCGAGCAGTACTTC CASSLARDRVFGEQYF
TRBJ2-1 NA TRBV29-1 NA TGCAGCGTTGAAGGCGGTGTGAGAGCCGACAATGAGCAGTTCTTC CSVEGGVRADNEQFF
TRBJ1-5 few TRBV19 TRBD1 TGTGCCAGTATCATCGGCAGGGGGCTAGGTCAGCCCCAGCATTTT CASIIGRGLGQPQHF
TRBJ2-2 NA TRBV25-1 TRBD2 TGTGCCAGCAGCGAATCCGGGACTAGCGGGACACACACCGGGGAGCTGTTTTTT CASSESGTSGTHTGELFF
TRBJ2-1 NA TRBV10-3 NA TGTGCCATCAGCCGGGACTTAAATGAGCAGTTCTTC CAISRDLNEQFF
TRBJ2-7 NA TRBV5-1 TRBD2 TGCGCCAGCAGCCATGGTAATAGCGGGAGGGCCTACGAGCAGTACTTC CASSHGNSGRAYEQYF
TRBJ2-7 NA TRBV30 NA TGTGCCTGGAGTGGGCAGGGTTACGAGCAGTACTTC CAWSGQGYEQYF
TRBJ2-2 NA TRBV28 TRBD2 TGTGCCAGCAGTTCTGCTAGCGGGAGTCTAGGCGGCACCGGGGAGCTGTTTTTT CASSSASGSLGGTGELFF
TRBJ1-4 many TRBV11-3 NA TGTGCCAGCAGCTTAGAATCAACAGGTTCGGTTGAAAAACTGTTTTTT CASSLESTGSVEKLFF
TRBJ1-1 few TRBV10-1 NA TGCGCCAGCAGTGCCCAGGCGGGGCTCGGCTTCCCTACTGAAGCTTTCTTT CASSAQAGLGFPTEAFF
TRBJ2-7 few TRBV6-5 TRBD2 TGTGCCAGCAGTCTATCAGGTAGCGGGTACGAGCAGTACTTC CASSLSGSGYEQYF
TRBJ2-4 NA TRBV11-2 NA TGTGCCAGCAGCTCAGGGTCTCCGTCCCAAAACATTCAGTACTTC CASSSGSPSQNIQYF
TRBJ2-2 NA TRBV19 TRBD1 TGTGCCAGTAGGGCGACAGGGGGCGGCGGGGAGCTGTTTTTT CASRATGGGGELFF
TRBJ1-3 NA TRBV5-1 NA TGCGCCAGCAGCTTACAGGGCCGAAACACCATATATTTT CASSLQGRNTIYF
TRBJ2-2 few TRBV7-9 TRBD2 TGTGCCAGCAGGCACGGGGGGAGTCCCGGGGAGCTGTTTTTT CASRHGGSPGELFF
TRBJ2-4 NA TRBV6-1 NA TGTGCCAGCAGGGAGGCGTACCTAGCCAAAAACATTCAGTACTTC CASREAYLAKNIQYF
TRBJ1-5 NA TRBV2 NA TGTGCCAGCAGTGAAGAATCCGGGGAGCAGCCCCAGCATTTT CASSEESGEQPQHF
TRBJ1-1 NA TRBV6-6 NA TGTGCCAGCAGTTACTCCGACAGCCCTGAAGCTTTCTTT CASSYSDSPEAFF
TRBJ2-7 once TRBV21-1 NA TGTGCCAGCAGCAAAGGGGGGCGCAGTTTC CASSKGGRSF
TRBJ2-3 once TRBV9 NA TGTGCCAGCAGCGTCGGGTGGCGTCGGGCAGATACGCAGTATTTT CASSVGWRRADTQYF
TRBJ2-5 NA TRBV11-3 TRBD1 TGTGCCAGCAGCCCCCAGACAGGGGGGGAACGGGAGACCCAGTACTTC CASSPQTGGERETQYF
TRBJ2-7 NA TRBV7-9 TRBD2 TGTGCCAGCGGCGGGGGGTTGTACGAGCAGTACTTC CASGGGLYEQYF
TRBJ2-2 NA TRBV7-6 TRBD2 TGTGCCAGCAGCCTTCCCCGAGAAGCGGGACACACCGGGGAGCTGTTTTTT CASSLPREAGHTGELFF
TRBJ2-3 NA TRBV7-9 NA TGTGCCAGCAGCAGAAGCGGGTCAGATACGCAGTATTTT CASSRSGSDTQYF
TRBJ1-3 once TRBV19 NA TGTGCCAGTAGAGACAGTAGCTCTGGAAACACCATATATTTT CASRDSSSGNTIYF
TRBJ2-7 NA TRBV28 NA TGTGCCAGCAGTTCCTGGGACTGGGAGCAGTACTTC CASSSWDWEQYF
TRBJ2-4 NA TRBV28 NA TGTGCCAGCAGTCCCGTGACGGGGTTCCTAGCCAAAAACATTCAGTACTTC CASSPVTGFLAKNIQYF